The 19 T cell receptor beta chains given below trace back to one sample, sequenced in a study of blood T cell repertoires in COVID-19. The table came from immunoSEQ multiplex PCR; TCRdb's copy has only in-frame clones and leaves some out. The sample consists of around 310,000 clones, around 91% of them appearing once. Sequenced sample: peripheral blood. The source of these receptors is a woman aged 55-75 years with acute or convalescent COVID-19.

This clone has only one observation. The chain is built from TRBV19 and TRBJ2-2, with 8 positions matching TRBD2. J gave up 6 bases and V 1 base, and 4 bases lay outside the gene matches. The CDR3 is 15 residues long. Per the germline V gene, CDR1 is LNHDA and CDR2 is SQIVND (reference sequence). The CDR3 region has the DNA TGTGCCAGTAGTATAGTCGGGGGGGGCCCCGGGGAGCTGTTTTTT. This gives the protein CASSIVGGGPGELFF.

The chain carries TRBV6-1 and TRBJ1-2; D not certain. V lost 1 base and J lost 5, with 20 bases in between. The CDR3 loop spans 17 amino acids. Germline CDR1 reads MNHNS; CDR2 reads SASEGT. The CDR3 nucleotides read TGTGCCAGCAGTGAAGGGCCCGCGGTCGCCCTTGGGTATGGCTACACCTTC. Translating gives CASSEGPAVALGYGYTF.

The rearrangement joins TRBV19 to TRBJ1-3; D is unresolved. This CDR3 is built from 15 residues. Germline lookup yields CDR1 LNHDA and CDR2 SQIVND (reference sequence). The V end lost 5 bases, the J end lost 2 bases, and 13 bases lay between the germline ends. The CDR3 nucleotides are TGTGCCAGTAGTCTCCGTGGGCAGGCTGGAAACACCATATATTTT. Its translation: CASSLRGQAGNTIYF. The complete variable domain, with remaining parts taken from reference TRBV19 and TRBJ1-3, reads DGGITQSPKYLFRKEGQNVTLSCEQNLNHDAMYWYRQDPGQGLRLIYYSQIVNDFQKGDIAEGYSVSREKKESFPLTVTSAQKNPTAFYLCASSLRGQAGNTIYFGEGSWLTVV.

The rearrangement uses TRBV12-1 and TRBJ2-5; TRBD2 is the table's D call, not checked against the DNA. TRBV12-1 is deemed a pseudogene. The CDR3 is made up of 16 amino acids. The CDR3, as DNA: TGTGCCAGCAGCTTGCGCCTAGCCACACCCAGAGAGACCCAGTACTTC. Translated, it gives CASSLRLATPRETQYF.

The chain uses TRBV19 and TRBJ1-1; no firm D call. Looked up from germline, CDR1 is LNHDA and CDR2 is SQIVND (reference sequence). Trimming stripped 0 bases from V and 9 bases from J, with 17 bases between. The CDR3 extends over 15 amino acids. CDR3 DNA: TGTGCCAGTAGTATAGATCTTGGAGTCGGCGATAAAGCTTTCTTT. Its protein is CASSIDLGVGDKAFF. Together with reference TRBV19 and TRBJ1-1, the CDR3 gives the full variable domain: DGGITQSPKYLFRKEGQNVTLSCEQNLNHDAMYWYRQDPGQGLRLIYYSQIVNDFQKGDIAEGYSVSREKKESFPLTVTSAQKNPTAFYLCASSIDLGVGDKAFFGQGTRLTVV.

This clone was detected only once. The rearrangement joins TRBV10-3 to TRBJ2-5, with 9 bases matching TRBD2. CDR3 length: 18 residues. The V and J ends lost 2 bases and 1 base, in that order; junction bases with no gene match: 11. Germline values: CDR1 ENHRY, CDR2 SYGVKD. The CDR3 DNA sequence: TGTGCCATCAGTGAGGTCGGGGGGGCGACTAGCGGCCAAGAGACCCAGTACTTC. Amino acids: CAISEVGGATSGQETQYF.

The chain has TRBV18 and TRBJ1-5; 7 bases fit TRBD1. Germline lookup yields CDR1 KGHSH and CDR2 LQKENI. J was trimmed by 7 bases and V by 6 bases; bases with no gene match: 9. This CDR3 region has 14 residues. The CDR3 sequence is CASSPRQGEQPQHF. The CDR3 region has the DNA TGTGCCAGCTCCCCTAGACAGGGCGAACAGCCCCAGCATTTT. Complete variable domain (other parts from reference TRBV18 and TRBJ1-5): NAGVMQNPRHLVRRRGQEARLRCSPMKGHSHVYWYRQLPEEGLKFMVYLQKENIIDESGMPKERFSAEFPKEGPSILRIQQVVRGDSAAYFCASSPRQGEQPQHFGDGTRLSIL.

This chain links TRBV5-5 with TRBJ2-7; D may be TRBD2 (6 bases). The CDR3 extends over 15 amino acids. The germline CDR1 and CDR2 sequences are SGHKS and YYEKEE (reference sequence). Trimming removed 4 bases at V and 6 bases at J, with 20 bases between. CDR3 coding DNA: TGTGCCAGCAGCCGCGCCGCCGGGAGCCGCCCCGAGCAGTACTTC. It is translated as CASSRAAGSRPEQYF.

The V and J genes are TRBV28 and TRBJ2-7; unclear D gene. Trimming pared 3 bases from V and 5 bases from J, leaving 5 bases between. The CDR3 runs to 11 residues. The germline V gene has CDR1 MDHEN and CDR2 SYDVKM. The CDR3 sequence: CASSFRDEQYF. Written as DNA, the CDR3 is TGTGCCAGCAGTTTTCGGGACGAGCAGTACTTC.

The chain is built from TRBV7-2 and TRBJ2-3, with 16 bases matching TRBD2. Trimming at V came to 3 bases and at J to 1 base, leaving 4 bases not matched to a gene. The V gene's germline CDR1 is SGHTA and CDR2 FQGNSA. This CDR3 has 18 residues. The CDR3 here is CASSFGTSGGAGTDTQYF. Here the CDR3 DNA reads TGTGCCAGCAGCTTCGGGACTAGCGGGGGGGCCGGCACAGATACGCAGTATTTT.

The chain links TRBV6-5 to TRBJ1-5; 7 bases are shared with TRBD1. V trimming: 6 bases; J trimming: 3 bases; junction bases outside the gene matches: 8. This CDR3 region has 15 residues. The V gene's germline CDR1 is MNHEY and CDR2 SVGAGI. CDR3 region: CASRPGTEHNQPQHF. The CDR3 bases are TGTGCCAGCAGGCCCGGGACAGAACACAATCAGCCCCAGCATTTT.

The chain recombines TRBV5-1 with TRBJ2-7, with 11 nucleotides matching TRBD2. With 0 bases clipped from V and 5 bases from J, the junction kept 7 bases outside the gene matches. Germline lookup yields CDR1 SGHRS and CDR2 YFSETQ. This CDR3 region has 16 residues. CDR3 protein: CASSLAGVAGGNEQYF. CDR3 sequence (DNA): TGCGCCAGCAGCTTGGCCGGTGTAGCGGGAGGGAACGAGCAGTACTTC. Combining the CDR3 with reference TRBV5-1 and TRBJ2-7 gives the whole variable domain KAGVTQTPRYLIKTRGQQVTLSCSPISGHRSVSWYQQTPGQGLQFLFEYFSETQRNKGNFPGRFSGRQFSNSRSEMNVSTLELGDSALYLCASSLAGVAGGNEQYFGPGTRLTVT.

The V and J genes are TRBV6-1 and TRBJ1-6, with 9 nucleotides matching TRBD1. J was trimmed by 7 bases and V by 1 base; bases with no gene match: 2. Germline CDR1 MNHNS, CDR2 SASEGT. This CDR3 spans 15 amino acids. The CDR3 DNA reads TGTGCCAGCAGTGAAGTTGGGACAGGGAATTCACCCCTCCACTTT. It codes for CASSEVGTGNSPLHF.

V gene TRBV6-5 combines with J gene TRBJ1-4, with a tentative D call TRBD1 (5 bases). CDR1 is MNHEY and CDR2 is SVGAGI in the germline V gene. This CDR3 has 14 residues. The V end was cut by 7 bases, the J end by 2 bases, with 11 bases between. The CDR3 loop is CASTGGLTNEKLFF. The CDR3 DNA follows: TGTGCCAGCACCGGGGGACTGACTAATGAAAAACTGTTTTTT.

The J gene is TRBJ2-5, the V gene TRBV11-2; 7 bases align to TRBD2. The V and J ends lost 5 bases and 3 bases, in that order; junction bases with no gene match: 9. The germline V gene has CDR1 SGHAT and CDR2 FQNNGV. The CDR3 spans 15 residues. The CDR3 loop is CASSRSAGLEETQYF. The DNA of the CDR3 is TGTGCCAGCAGCCGTAGCGCCGGACTAGAAGAGACCCAGTACTTC.

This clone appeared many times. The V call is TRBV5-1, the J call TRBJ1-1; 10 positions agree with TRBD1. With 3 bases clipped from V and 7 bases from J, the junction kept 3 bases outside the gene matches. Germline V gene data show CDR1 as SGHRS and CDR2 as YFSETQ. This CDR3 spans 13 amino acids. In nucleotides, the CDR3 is TGCGCCAGCAGCTCATGGGACAGGGGTGAAGCTTTCTTT. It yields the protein CASSSWDRGEAFF.

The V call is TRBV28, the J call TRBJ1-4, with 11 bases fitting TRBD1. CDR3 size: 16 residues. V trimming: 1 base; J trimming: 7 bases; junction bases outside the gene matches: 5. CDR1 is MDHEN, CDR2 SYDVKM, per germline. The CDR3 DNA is TGTGCCAGCAGTTTATCCGGGACAGGGGGTAGTGAAAAACTGTTTTTT. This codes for CASSLSGTGGSEKLFF.

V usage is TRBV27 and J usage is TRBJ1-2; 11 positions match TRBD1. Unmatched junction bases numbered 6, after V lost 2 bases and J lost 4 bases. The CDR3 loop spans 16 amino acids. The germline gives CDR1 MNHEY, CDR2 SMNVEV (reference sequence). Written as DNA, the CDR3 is TGTGCCAGCAGTTTAAGGGACAGGGGGTCCGCCTATGGCTACACCTTC. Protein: CASSLRDRGSAYGYTF.

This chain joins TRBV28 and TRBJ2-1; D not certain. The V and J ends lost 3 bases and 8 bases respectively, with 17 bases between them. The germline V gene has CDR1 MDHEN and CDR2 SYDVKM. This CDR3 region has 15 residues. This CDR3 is CASSLARLVRYEQFF. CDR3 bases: TGTGCCAGCAGTTTGGCCCGGCTAGTAAGATATGAGCAGTTCTTC.